These T cell receptor beta chains were read from a single sample in a study of control samples from healthy donors and cancer patients. Produced via immunoSEQ multiplex PCR; TCRdb's table is partial and in-frame only. The sample holds tens of thousands of clones, less than 90% seen once. The source material was blood. Receptors were obtained from a woman aged 50 to 60 in good health. The CDR3 runs from the conserved cysteine through the conserved F or W. A D gene is named only where the DNA matches it firmly. Not every row has a clone size; where given, it reads once, few, many or a size class.

V,J,size,D,DNA,CDR3
TRBV19,TRBJ2-7,-,TRBD2,TGTGCCAGTAGTACGGGACTAGCGTCCTACGAGCAGTACTTC,CASSTGLASYEQYF
TRBV20-1,TRBJ1-2,-,-,TGCAGTGCTAGAGATATCCCCGCTTACACCTTC,CSARDIPAYTF
TRBV9,TRBJ2-7,-,-,TGTGCCAGTTCAAGGGGGGAGGCCTCCTACGAGCAGTACTTC,CASSRGEASYEQYF
TRBV3-1/TRBV3-2,TRBJ1-1,-,TRBD1,TGTGCCAGCACCTCCGGGACAGGGCATAACACTGAAGCTTTCTTT,CASTSGTGHNTEAFF
TRBV28,TRBJ1-2,-,TRBD1,TGTGCCAGCAGTCCCTTCGGACAGGGCGAGTCCTATGGCTACACCTTC,CASSPFGQGESYGYTF
TRBV19,TRBJ2-1,once,-,TGTGCCAGTAGTAGGGACGACGCAGGTGAGCAGTTCTTC,CASSRDDAGEQFF
TRBV27,TRBJ1-5,-,TRBD1,TGTGCCACCACGGACAGGGGAAGTAGCAATCAGCCCCAGCATTTT,CATTDRGSSNQPQHF
TRBV3-1/TRBV3-2,TRBJ1-5,-,-,TGTGCCAGCAGCCACACAGGGAATCAGCCCCAGCATTTT,CASSHTGNQPQHF
TRBV28,TRBJ2-3,few,TRBD1,TGTGCCAGCAGTCCCGCCGACAGGGGGCTGGATACGCAGTATTTT,CASSPADRGLDTQYF
TRBV9,TRBJ2-2,-,TRBD1,TGTGCCAGCAGCATTTTGACAGGGGGCAGCACCGGGGAGCTGTTTTTT,CASSILTGGSTGELFF
TRBV10-1,TRBJ2-1,-,TRBD2,TGCGCCAGCAGTGATTTGGCGGGAGTAACCTCCTACAATGAGCAGTTCTTC,CASSDLAGVTSYNEQFF
TRBV28,TRBJ1-6,few,-,TGTGCCAGCAGTTTCTGGGGAACAGGTTCACCCCTCCACTTT,CASSFWGTGSPLHF
TRBV2,TRBJ1-2,-,-,TGTGCCAGCAGCGTAAACGTTTTCAGTCGAGGCTACACCTTC,CASSVNVFSRGYTF
TRBV9,TRBJ2-3,-,-,TGTGCCAGCAGCGCCTACCCGGGGACAAGCACAGATACGCAGTATTTT,CASSAYPGTSTDTQYF
TRBV9,TRBJ1-6,-,-,TGTGCCAGCAGCGTGCTGATCAATTCACCCCTCCACTTT,CASSVLINSPLHF
TRBV11-2,TRBJ2-5,-,-,TGTGCCAGCAGCTACCGCGGCCTCCAAGAGACCCAGTACTTC,CASSYRGLQETQYF
TRBV28,TRBJ2-7,-,TRBD1,TGTGCCAGCAGACTACAGGGGGCCCACGAGCAGTACTTC,CASRLQGAHEQYF
TRBV15,TRBJ2-3,once,-,TGTGCCACCAGCAGAGATTTAAGCACAGATACGCAGTATTTT,CATSRDLSTDTQYF
TRBV20-1,TRBJ2-3,-,-,TGCAGTGCTAGTGGGAGCGTAAGCACAGATACGCAGTATTTT,CSASGSVSTDTQYF
TRBV10-3,TRBJ2-2,-,-,TGTGCCATCAGTGGCTCCCAGGGTATCACCGGGGAGCTGTTTTTT,CAISGSQGITGELFF
TRBV19,TRBJ2-1,-,-,TGTGCCAGTAGTATATCGGGGAACAATGAGCAGTTCTTC,CASSISGNNEQFF
TRBV19,TRBJ1-3,-,TRBD1,TGTGCCATCCGGGACAGGGCTGGAAACACCATATATTTT,CAIRDRAGNTIYF
TRBV7-7,TRBJ2-1,-,TRBD1,TGTGCTAGCAGCTTAGGGACAGGGGGGCTCAATGAGCAGTTCTTC,CASSLGTGGLNEQFF
TRBV19,TRBJ2-3,-,TRBD2,TGTGCCAGTAGTCCGACTAGCGGGGTTAGCACAGATACGCAGTATTTT,CASSPTSGVSTDTQYF
TRBV6-5,TRBJ2-5,-,-,TGTGCCAGCCGTAGGGGGGGCGGTGAGACCCAGTACTTC,CASRRGGGETQYF
TRBV10-1,TRBJ2-3,-,-,TGCGCCAGCAGTGAGTCGAGAGCCGGTACAGATACGCAGTATTTT,CASSESRAGTDTQYF
TRBV9,TRBJ2-6,-,-,TGTGCCAGCAGCGCCTCTGGGGCCAACGTCCTGACTTTC,CASSASGANVLTF
TRBV2,TRBJ2-1,-,TRBD1,TGTGCCAGCAGAAGACAGGGGGCGGACAATGAGCAGTTCTTC,CASRRQGADNEQFF
TRBV4-2,TRBJ2-2,-,-,TGTGCCAGCAGCCAGTTCAGGAGATCTAGCACCGGGGAGCTGTTTTTT,CASSQFRRSSTGELFF
TRBV25-1,TRBJ1-3,-,-,TGTGCCAGCAGTGACAGGGACGGATTCTCTGGAAACACCATATATTTT,CASSDRDGFSGNTIYF
TRBV7-9,TRBJ2-7,-,TRBD2,TGTGCCAGCAGCTTACCCACTCTCCTCCTAGCGGGAGACTACGAGCAGTACTTC,CASSLPTLLLAGDYEQYF
TRBV6-5,TRBJ1-1,-,-,TGTGCCAGTACCGTGACCGGGGCCGGTGGGGCTTTCTTT,CASTVTGAGGAFF
TRBV6-5,TRBJ1-2,many,-,TGTGCCAGCAGTTACTCGACTGGGGCCAACTATGGCTACACCTTC,CASSYSTGANYGYTF
TRBV15,TRBJ2-3,-,TRBD1,TGTGCCACCAGCAATTTACAGGGGGCCGACACAGATACGCAGTATTTT,CATSNLQGADTDTQYF
TRBV24-1,TRBJ2-2,-,TRBD1,TGTGCCACCAGTGGTTTGGTGGGACAGACGAACACCGGGGAGCTGTTTTTT,CATSGLVGQTNTGELFF
TRBV19,TRBJ1-1,-,-,TGTGCCAGTACCGTAGATCCGGGACCGGCCACCACTGAAGCTTTCTTT,CASTVDPGPATTEAFF
TRBV7-3,TRBJ2-3,few,TRBD2,TGTGCCAGCAGCGATCCCACTAGCGGGAGGGCAGATACGCAGTATTTT,CASSDPTSGRADTQYF
TRBV5-5,TRBJ2-5,-,-,TGTGCCAGCAGCTTGTCGGTGGCGCAAACTCAAGAGACCCAGTACTTC,CASSLSVAQTQETQYF
TRBV7-9,TRBJ2-3,few,-,TGTGCCAGCAGCTTGGAGTGGTCGCGAACTTCAGATACGCAGTATTTT,CASSLEWSRTSDTQYF
TRBV3-1/TRBV3-2,TRBJ2-2,-,-,TGTGCCAGCAGCCAAGATGCATCAAACACCGGGGAGCTGTTTTTT,CASSQDASNTGELFF
TRBV6-1,TRBJ1-2,-,TRBD1,TGTGCCAGCAGTGAAGCGCTTACAGGGGGGGGGTATGGCTACACCTTC,CASSEALTGGGYGYTF
TRBV27,TRBJ2-5,once,-,TGTGCCAGCAGTTCCCTCAGGGTAAACATCGAAGAGACCCAGTACTTC,CASSSLRVNIEETQYF